Listed here are 25 T cell receptor beta chains from one sample, sequenced in a study of T cell responses to AZD1222 COVID-19 vaccine. The table came from immunoSEQ multiplex PCR; TCRdb's copy has only in-frame clones and leaves some out. The data hold 200,000 or so clones, with about 94% observed a single time. Specimen: peripheral blood, collected on day 0 of AZD1222 vaccination. These TCRs come from an adult in good health.

This clone appeared once. The chain couples TRBV13 to TRBJ1-4; the D is unclear. The CDR3 is made up of 16 amino acids. Trimming cost V 0 bases and J 8 bases, with 16 bases left between them. The germline V gene encodes CDR1 PRHDT and CDR2 FYEKMQ (reference sequence). As DNA, the CDR3 is TGTGCCAGCAGCTTAGGGGCTTCGGGGAGTGGAGAAAAACTGTTTTTT. Protein product: CASSLGASGSGEKLFF.

This sequence joins TRBV30 and TRBJ2-7; possibly TRBD1 or TRBD2 for D (5 bases each). V shed 4 bases and J shed 6 bases, with 19 bases lying between them. Germline V gene sequence: CDR1 GTSNPN, CDR2 SVGIG (reference sequence). The CDR3 has 14 amino acids. The CDR3 spells CAWKKGTPSSEQYF. In nucleotides, the CDR3 is TGTGCCTGGAAGAAAGGGACCCCATCCAGCGAGCAGTACTTC.

The chain couples TRBV7-3 to TRBJ2-2, with TRBD1 matching over 7 bases. V dropped 0 bases and J dropped 8; count of bases not matched to a gene: 6. The germline CDR1 and CDR2 sequences are SGHTA and FQGTGA. This CDR3 contains 15 residues. Written as DNA, the CDR3 is TGTGCCAGCAGCTTAACGGGGACAGTAAGAGGGGAGCTGTTTTTT. Encoded protein: CASSLTGTVRGELFF. The variable domain in full, completed from reference TRBV7-3 and TRBJ2-2, reads GAGVSQTPSNKVTEKGKYVELRCDPISGHTALYWYRQSLGQGPEFLIYFQGTGAADDSGLPNDRFFAVRPEGSVSTLKIQRTERGDSAVYLCASSLTGTVRGELFFGEGSRLTVL.

This sequence joins TRBV5-6 and TRBJ1-6; D is unresolved. The germline gives CDR1 SGHDT, CDR2 YYEEEE. This CDR3 has 16 amino acids. The V end was cut by 2 bases, the J end by 0 bases, with 9 bases between. This chain's CDR3 is CASSFAPGSYNSPLHF. CDR3 DNA sequence: TGTGCCAGCAGCTTCGCTCCGGGCTCCTATAATTCACCCCTCCACTTT.

V is TRBV30 and J is TRBJ1-1; D unclear. Per germline, CDR1 GTSNPN and CDR2 SVGIG (reference sequence). V was pared by 0 bases and J by 0 bases, with 11 bases between. The CDR3 has 15 residues. The DNA for the CDR3 is TGTGCCTGGAGTGTAAGGAAGGGATTGAACACTGAAGCTTTCTTT. Its translation: CAWSVRKGLNTEAFF.

DNA for the CDR3: TGTGCCAGCAGCCAAGGTATCAGGGCGGAAAAACTGTTTTTT. Translating it yields CASSQGIRAEKLFF. The chain couples TRBV3-1 (or the pseudogene TRBV3-2) to TRBJ1-4; perhaps TRBD1 as D (5 bases). The CDR3 loop spans 14 amino acids. V was clipped by 1 base and J by 8 bases, with 11 bases between them. Germline V CDR1 and CDR2: LGHDT, YNNKEL (reference sequence).

The chain employs TRBV20-1 and TRBJ1-1; D perhaps matches TRBD1 (6 bases). Germline V CDR1 and CDR2: DFQATT, SNEGSKA (reference sequence). The CDR3 has 13 residues. V was pared by 3 bases and J by 1 base, with 9 bases between. The CDR3, as DNA: TGCAGTGCTAGTCGGGACACGAACACTGAAGCTTTCTTT. It yields the protein CSASRDTNTEAFF.

This clone was seen only once. The chain couples TRBV10-3 to TRBJ1-5; TRBD1 aligns across 7 bases. CDR1 ENHRY and CDR2 SYGVKD come from the germline V gene. The CDR3 extends over 17 amino acids. Trimming took 0 bases from V and 7 from J; bases not matched to a gene: 12. The CDR3 region has the DNA TGTGCCATCAGTGAGTCTCGTCAGGGGGAGGTGAGGCAGCCCCAGCATTTT. Its translation is CAISESRQGEVRQPQHF.

V gene TRBV28 combines with J gene TRBJ2-7; D is tentatively TRBD1 or TRBD2 (6 bases each). This CDR3 comprises 14 residues. Trimming removed 6 bases from V and 5 bases from J, with 17 bases in between. Germline CDR1 reads MDHEN; CDR2 reads SYDVKM. CDR3 loop: CASSWTRGPHEQYF. In DNA, the CDR3 is TGTGCCAGCAGCTGGACTCGGGGGCCCCACGAGCAGTACTTC.

CDR3 nucleotide sequence: TGTGCCAGCAGCGGGGACAGGCCCGGGGAGCTGTTTTTT. This translates into CASSGDRPGELFF. The J gene is TRBJ2-2, the V gene TRBV9; 8 bases fit TRBD1. This CDR3 comprises 13 residues. V gave up 3 bases and J gave up 6 bases; unmatched junction bases: 1. Germline CDR1 and CDR2: SGDLS and YYNGEE.

This rearrangement joins TRBV28 to TRBJ2-7, with D maybe TRBD1 (6 bases). This CDR3 has 19 residues. V was clipped by 5 bases and J by 2 bases, with 28 bases between them. Germline V gene data show CDR1 as MDHEN and CDR2 as SYDVKM. CDR3 DNA: TGTGCCAGCAGTGCCACCATAAACACACAGGGAGTGATCCCCTACGAGCAGTACTTC. Its protein product is CASSATINTQGVIPYEQYF.

The J gene is TRBJ2-7, the V gene TRBV5-1; 9 bases align to TRBD1. Germline lookup yields CDR1 SGHRS and CDR2 YFSETQ. V gave up 7 bases and J gave up 6 bases; unmatched junction bases: 11. CDR3 length: 14 residues. This CDR3 reads CASFPGTGRSEQYF. In DNA form, the CDR3 reads TGCGCCAGCTTCCCGGGGACAGGGAGAAGCGAGCAGTACTTC.

Regarding this clone: Other DNA sequences in the same sample also yield this CDR3. The chain has TRBV5-4 and TRBJ1-1; D remains unclear. V was cut by 4 bases and J by 6 bases, with 10 bases left in between. This CDR3 has 12 amino acids. Per the germline V gene, CDR1 is SGHNT and CDR2 is YYREEE (reference sequence). CDR3 amino acids: CASSLDGSEAFF. CDR3 DNA sequence: TGTGCCAGCAGCCTGGATGGGTCTGAAGCTTTCTTT.

The chain uses TRBV3-1 (or the pseudogene TRBV3-2) and TRBJ2-2; 8 positions agree with TRBD2. This CDR3 contains 14 residues. The germline V gene has CDR1 LGHDT and CDR2 YNNKEL (reference sequence). V lost 6 bases to trimming and J lost 4 bases; unmatched junction nucleotides: 4. The CDR3 protein is CASSGTRGTGELFF. CDR3 in DNA: TGTGCCAGCAGTGGGACTAGGGGCACCGGGGAGCTGTTTTTT.

J is TRBJ2-7 and V is TRBV25-1; 7 bases are shared with TRBD2. Germline V gives CDR1 MGHDK, CDR2 SYGVNS. The CDR3 has 17 amino acids. V lost 3 bases and J lost 1; bases outside the gene matches: 12. The CDR3 DNA follows: TGTGCCAGCAGTGACCCCTCCCCGGGCGGGAGTTCCTACGAGCAGTACTTC. It is translated as CASSDPSPGGSSYEQYF.

This chain uses TRBV2 with TRBJ2-1, with D possibly being TRBD2 (7 bases). Germline V gives CDR1 SNHLY, CDR2 FYNNEI. V dropped 1 base and J dropped 10 bases, with 11 bases sitting between them. This CDR3 spans 13 amino acids. In nucleotides, the CDR3 is TGTGCCAGCAGTGAAGTCCGGGGGGCCGAGCAGTTCTTC. Its translation: CASSEVRGAEQFF.

The gene calls are TRBV7-6 and TRBJ2-1; D might be TRBD1 or TRBD2, each matching 5 bases. CDR3 length: 11 residues. V was cut by 5 bases and J by 7 bases, with 6 bases left in between. Germline V lookup: CDR1 SGHVS, CDR2 FNYEAQ. CDR3 region: CASSEGNEQFF. CDR3 in DNA: TGTGCCAGCAGCGAGGGGAATGAGCAGTTCTTC. Complete variable domain (other parts from reference TRBV7-6 and TRBJ2-1): GAGVSQSPRYKVTKRGQDVALRCDPISGHVSLYWYRQALGQGPEFLTYFNYEAQQDKSGLPNDRFSAERPEGSISTLTIQRTEQRDSAMYRCASSEGNEQFFGPGTRLTVL.

V gene TRBV9 combines with J gene TRBJ2-7; D not certain. Trimming removed 2 bases at V and 1 base at J, with 7 bases between. Germline V gene data show CDR1 as SGDLS and CDR2 as YYNGEE. This CDR3 region has 13 residues. The CDR3 reads CASSVGNSYEQYF. CDR3 sequence (DNA): TGTGCCAGCAGCGTCGGCAATTCCTACGAGCAGTACTTC.

DNA of the CDR3: TGTGCCTGGTTCGGGGGACAGGGAGCTGATGAGCAGTTCTTC. This sequence encodes CAWFGGQGADEQFF. This sequence joins TRBV30 and TRBJ2-1; TRBD1 matches 9 bases. V trimming: 5 bases; J trimming: 8 bases; junction bases outside the gene matches: 10. Germline assignment: CDR1 GTSNPN and CDR2 SVGIG (reference sequence). This CDR3 contains 14 residues. The full variable domain, rest sourced from reference TRBV30 and TRBJ2-1, is SQTIHQWPATLVQPVGSPLSLECTVEGTSNPNLYWYRQAAGRGLQLLFYSVGIGQISSEVPQNLSASRPQDRQFILSSKKLLLSDSGFYLCAWFGGQGADEQFFGPGTRLTVL.

The chain is built from TRBV29-1 and TRBJ2-3; TRBD2 agrees at 10 bases. This CDR3 spans 14 amino acids. J was trimmed by 6 bases and V by 3 bases; bases with no gene match: 6. Germline V gene sequence: CDR1 SQVTM, CDR2 ANQGSEA. The CDR3 reads CSVDTSGRGDTQYF. CDR3 coding DNA: TGCAGCGTTGATACAAGCGGGAGGGGGGATACGCAGTATTTT.

The chain recombines TRBV28 with TRBJ2-1; TRBD2 matches 8 bases. The CDR3 has 14 residues. The junction had 4 bases not matched to a gene; V was cut back by 7 bases and J by 2 bases. Germline CDR1 and CDR2: MDHEN and SYDVKM. CDR3 sequence reads: CASTPGLAYNEQFF. The CDR3 DNA reads as TGTGCCAGCACCCCGGGACTAGCCTACAATGAGCAGTTCTTC.

The genes are TRBV13 and TRBJ1-4, with D unresolved. The V end lost 2 bases, the J end lost 0 bases, and 19 bases lay between the germline ends. CDR1 is PRHDT, CDR2 FYEKMQ, per germline (reference sequence). This CDR3 has 19 amino acids. The CDR3 sequence: CASSLKYRKDGTTNEKLFF. Written as DNA, the CDR3 is TGTGCCAGCAGCTTAAAGTATCGCAAGGACGGCACAACTAATGAAAAACTGTTTTTT.

This chain links TRBV19 with TRBJ2-7; D gene unclear. Germline V gene data show CDR1 as LNHDA and CDR2 as SQIVND (reference sequence). The CDR3 runs to 13 residues. Deletions cut 3 bases from V and 0 bases from J, with 6 bases between. The CDR3 is CASSMGSSYEQYF. CDR3 DNA: TGTGCCAGTAGTATGGGCAGCTCCTACGAGCAGTACTTC.

The chain links TRBV27 to TRBJ2-1; 13 nucleotides agree with TRBD2. J was trimmed by 1 base and V by 1 base; bases with no gene match: 10. The CDR3 totals 20 residues. Germline V lookup: CDR1 MNHEY, CDR2 SMNVEV (reference sequence). CDR3 amino acids: CASSLFRTSGSLGSYNEQFF. The CDR3 DNA follows: TGTGCCAGCAGTTTATTCCGGACTAGCGGGAGTTTAGGGTCCTACAATGAGCAGTTCTTC.

Here the CDR3 reads CATSSRRDRPNTEAFF. The CDR3 DNA follows: TGTGCCACCAGCAGTCGAAGGGACAGACCGAACACTGAAGCTTTCTTT. This chain links TRBV15 with TRBJ1-1, with 7 nucleotides matching TRBD1. The CDR3 sequence is 16 residues long. V lost 3 bases to trimming and J lost 1 base; unmatched junction nucleotides: 8. Germline-derived CDR1 and CDR2 are LNHNV and YYDKDF (reference sequence). The full variable domain, its missing parts supplied by reference TRBV15 and TRBJ1-1, is DAMVIQNPRYQVTQFGKPVTLSCSQTLNHNVMYWYQQKSSQAPKLLFHYYDKDFNNEADTPDNFQSRRPNTSFCFLDIRSPGLGDTAMYLCATSSRRDRPNTEAFFGQGTRLTVV.